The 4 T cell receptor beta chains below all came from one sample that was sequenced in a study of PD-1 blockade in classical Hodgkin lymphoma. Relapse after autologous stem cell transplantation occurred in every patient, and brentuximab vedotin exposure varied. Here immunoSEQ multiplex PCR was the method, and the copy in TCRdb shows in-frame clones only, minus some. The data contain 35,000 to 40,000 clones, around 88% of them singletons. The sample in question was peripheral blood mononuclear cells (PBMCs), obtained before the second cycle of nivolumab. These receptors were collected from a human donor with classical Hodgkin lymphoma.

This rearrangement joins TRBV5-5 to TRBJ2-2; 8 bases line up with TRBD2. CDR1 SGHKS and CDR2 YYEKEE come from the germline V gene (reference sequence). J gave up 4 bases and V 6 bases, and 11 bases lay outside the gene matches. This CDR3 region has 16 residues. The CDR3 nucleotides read TGTGCCAGCACCCGGGGGGGAGGGCCGGGCACCGGGGAGCTGTTTTTT. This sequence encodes CASTRGGGPGTGELFF.

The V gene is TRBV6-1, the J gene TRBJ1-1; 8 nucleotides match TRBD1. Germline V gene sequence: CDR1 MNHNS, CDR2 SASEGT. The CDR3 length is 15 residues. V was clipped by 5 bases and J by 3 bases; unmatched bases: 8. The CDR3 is CASSSQQGVYTEAFF. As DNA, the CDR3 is TGTGCCAGCAGTAGTCAACAGGGGGTTTACACTGAAGCTTTCTTT.

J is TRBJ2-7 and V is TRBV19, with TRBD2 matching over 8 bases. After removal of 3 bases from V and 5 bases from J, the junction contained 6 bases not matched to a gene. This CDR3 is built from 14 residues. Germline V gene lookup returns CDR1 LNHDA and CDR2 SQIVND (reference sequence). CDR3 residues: CASSILGLVHEQYF. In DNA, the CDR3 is TGTGCCAGTAGTATCTTGGGACTAGTTCACGAGCAGTACTTC.

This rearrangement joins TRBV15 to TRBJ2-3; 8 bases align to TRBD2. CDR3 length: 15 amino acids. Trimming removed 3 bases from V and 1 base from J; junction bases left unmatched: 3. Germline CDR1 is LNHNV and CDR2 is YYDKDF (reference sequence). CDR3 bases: TGTGCCACCAGCAGGCGAGCGGGAGGCACAGATACGCAGTATTTT. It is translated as CATSRRAGGTDTQYF.